The rows below give T cell receptor beta chains drawn from one sample of a study of T cell responses to AZD1222 COVID-19 vaccine. Sequencing was performed with immunoSEQ multiplex PCR; in TCRdb, only in-frame clones are kept and a portion is missing. This sample yields approximately 61,000 clones, of which 81% are seen a single time; roughly 25% belongs to the top ten. The source was peripheral blood, collected 28 days after the second AZD1222 dose. The receptors come from an adult who received the AZD1222 COVID-19 vaccine. The CDR3 runs from the conserved cysteine through the conserved F or W. D genes are given only for firm matches. For some rows the clone size is stated as once, few or many, or as a class when expanded; others skip it.

cdr3_nt,cdr3_aa,j_call,clone_size,v_call,d_call
TGTGCCAGCAGTTACTCCCTTGGGACTAGCGGTTACAATGAGCAGTTCTTC,CASSYSLGTSGYNEQFF,TRBJ2-1,.,TRBV6-2/TRBV6-3,TRBD2
TGTGCCAGCACTAGAACTAGTCACGAGCAGTTCTTC,CASTRTSHEQFF,TRBJ2-1,.,TRBV2,.
TGTGCCAGCAGGCCCCCGGGGACCGCTGCTTACGAGCAGTACTTC,CASRPPGTAAYEQYF,TRBJ2-7,.,TRBV6-6,.
TGTGCCAGCCAAAATACCCTTAGCGGGATCCACACCGGGGAGCTGTTTTTT,CASQNTLSGIHTGELFF,TRBJ2-2,once,TRBV14,TRBD2
TGTGCCAGCAGTGAAGGAGAAGGATCCTATGGCTACACCTTC,CASSEGEGSYGYTF,TRBJ1-2,.,TRBV25-1,.
TGTGCCAGTAGCCGGACAGTGAACACCGGGGAGCTGTTTTTT,CASSRTVNTGELFF,TRBJ2-2,.,TRBV19,.
TGTGCCAGCAGCGTAGCTACGGGTAGCGGGAGGGGCTCAGATACGCAGTATTTT,CASSVATGSGRGSDTQYF,TRBJ2-3,.,TRBV9,TRBD2
TGTGCCAGCAGCTTGGCATTAAAGTTGCTAGCGGCAGTTGGGGAGCAGTTCTTC,CASSLALKLLAAVGEQFF,TRBJ2-1,.,TRBV5-4,TRBD2
TGTGCCAGCAGTTTAGGACAGGGATTCAGGACTGAAGCTTTCTTT,CASSLGQGFRTEAFF,TRBJ1-1,.,TRBV28,TRBD1
TGTGCCAGCTTTGGGGGCCCAAATCAGCCCCAGCATTTT,CASFGGPNQPQHF,TRBJ1-5,.,TRBV6-5,.
TGTGCCAGCAGCTCTCCGACAGGGAGGGCCTACGAGCAGTACTTC,CASSSPTGRAYEQYF,TRBJ2-7,.,TRBV7-9,.
TGTGCCAGCAGCTTAAGGGGACAGGGGATTCGGCAGCCCCAGCATTTT,CASSLRGQGIRQPQHF,TRBJ1-5,medium-sized,TRBV5-6,TRBD1
TGTGCCAGCAGTTGGACACGGCAAGAGACCCAGTACTTC,CASSWTRQETQYF,TRBJ2-5,.,TRBV6-2/TRBV6-3,.
TGTGCCAGCAGTGTCCGATATCAGGGAAATGAAAAACTGTTTTTT,CASSVRYQGNEKLFF,TRBJ1-4,.,TRBV28,.
TGTGCCAGCAGTTTACGGTTGGGGACAGCCAACTATGGCTACACCTTC,CASSLRLGTANYGYTF,TRBJ1-2,.,TRBV27,TRBD1
TGTGCCAGCAGCTTAGGGACTAGCGGGTTGTACGAGCAGTACTTC,CASSLGTSGLYEQYF,TRBJ2-7,once,TRBV13,TRBD2
TGCGCCAGCAGCCAAGCAATCGGCGGGGCCAACTACGAGCAGTACTTC,CASSQAIGGANYEQYF,TRBJ2-7,.,TRBV4-1,.
TGTGCCAGCAGCGCCGGGACTAGTTCCTTTGAGACCCAGTACTTC,CASSAGTSSFETQYF,TRBJ2-5,once,TRBV9,TRBD2
TGTGCCAGCAGCTTGACAGGGGAGGAGTATGGCTACACCTTC,CASSLTGEEYGYTF,TRBJ1-2,.,TRBV5-6,TRBD1
TGTGCCATCAGCAAAGGACAGGGGGGTCAGCCCCAGCATTTT,CAISKGQGGQPQHF,TRBJ1-5,.,TRBV10-3,TRBD1
TGTGCCAGCAGTTACTACACTCGCTACGAGCAGTACTTC,CASSYYTRYEQYF,TRBJ2-7,.,TRBV28,.
TGCAGCGTTGGGAAGCCCCGTTCCGGGGAGCTGTTTTTT,CSVGKPRSGELFF,TRBJ2-2,.,TRBV29-1,.
TGTGCCAGCAGCTTGTTTGGGAATGAAAAACTGTTTTTT,CASSLFGNEKLFF,TRBJ1-4,.,TRBV5-5,.
TGTGCCAGCAGTTTATCCCCGGTGACAGGGTGGCACTTC,CASSLSPVTGWHF,TRBJ2-7,few,TRBV6-2/TRBV6-3,TRBD1
TGTGCTAGTGGTTTGGTAGGTAATCAGCCCCAGCATTTT,CASGLVGNQPQHF,TRBJ1-5,few,TRBV12-5,.
TGTGCCAGTAGGAAACAGGGTCCTGGGAACGAGCAGTACTTC,CASRKQGPGNEQYF,TRBJ2-7,.,TRBV19,.
TGTGCCAGCAGTTACGCAGGGATGGACAATCAGCCCCAGCATTTT,CASSYAGMDNQPQHF,TRBJ1-5,.,TRBV6-5,.
TGTGCCAGCAGTGAGCTACGGGGGGACACTGAAGCTTTCTTT,CASSELRGDTEAFF,TRBJ1-1,.,TRBV2,.
TGTGCCAGTAATTCGGCCGAGGATTCACCCCTCCACTTT,CASNSAEDSPLHF,TRBJ1-6,.,TRBV19,.
TGTGCCACCGCGGGACAGGGGAATAATTCACCCCTCCACTTT,CATAGQGNNSPLHF,TRBJ1-6,.,TRBV28,TRBD1
TGTGCCAGCAGCTTAGGGAACACCGGGGAGCTGTTTTTT,CASSLGNTGELFF,TRBJ2-2,.,TRBV7-9,.
TGTGCCAGCAGTCGACAGGGGTGGAGTAGCACTGAAGCTTTCTTT,CASSRQGWSSTEAFF,TRBJ1-1,.,TRBV6-5,TRBD1
TGTGCCAGCAGCACATACCTAGGCAAAAACATTCAGTACTTC,CASSTYLGKNIQYF,TRBJ2-4,.,TRBV9,.
TGTGCCAGCAGCTTAGATAGGAGGGACGAGCAGTACTTC,CASSLDRRDEQYF,TRBJ2-7,.,TRBV7-9,.
TGTGCCAGCAATAGCCTTAACAATGAGCAGTTCTTC,CASNSLNNEQFF,TRBJ2-1,few,TRBV9,.
TGTGCCAGCAGCTTAAGCTCCTATAATTCACCCCTCCACTTT,CASSLSSYNSPLHF,TRBJ1-6,.,TRBV7-3,.
TGTGCCAGCAGACCCCTGACAGGTATGAACACTGAAGCTTTCTTT,CASRPLTGMNTEAFF,TRBJ1-1,.,TRBV3-1/TRBV3-2,.
TGTGCCAGCAGAGACACCGGAGGGACGACCCAGTACTTC,CASRDTGGTTQYF,TRBJ2-5,few,TRBV27,.
TGTGCCAGCAACGGGAGGGCTGACAATGAGCAGTTCTTC,CASNGRADNEQFF,TRBJ2-1,.,TRBV5-4,TRBD2
TGTGCCAGCAGTTTATTCGGACAGGGGAGTTTTACATCCTACGAGCAGTACTTC,CASSLFGQGSFTSYEQYF,TRBJ2-7,.,TRBV27,TRBD1
TGTGCCAGCAGCTTAGGTATCTCAAACTCTGGGGCCAACGTCCTGACTTTC,CASSLGISNSGANVLTF,TRBJ2-6,.,TRBV7-2,.
TGTGCCAGCAGTTCTGAGGGGGCTGACACTGAAGCTTTCTTT,CASSSEGADTEAFF,TRBJ1-1,.,TRBV6-5,TRBD1
TGTGCCAGCTCACCACGGGCTAGCGGGAGGAGGACAGATACGCAGTATTTT,CASSPRASGRRTDTQYF,TRBJ2-3,.,TRBV18,TRBD2
TGTGCCAGCAGCCCAACCATGGGACCCGGGGAGCTGTTTTTT,CASSPTMGPGELFF,TRBJ2-2,.,TRBV3-1/TRBV3-2,.
TGTGCCTGGAGAGGAACGGGAGGCGGCTACACCTTC,CAWRGTGGGYTF,TRBJ1-2,.,TRBV30,.
TGTGCCAGCTCACCCGACAGTCCACCCCTCCACTTT,CASSPDSPPLHF,TRBJ1-6,.,TRBV18,.
TGTGCCAGCAGTTCAGCGGGCGAATACAATGAGCAGTTCTTC,CASSSAGEYNEQFF,TRBJ2-1,.,TRBV28,.
TGTGCCAGCAGCCGGGGACTAGCGGCGAACACCGGGGAGCTGTTTTTT,CASSRGLAANTGELFF,TRBJ2-2,.,TRBV7-8,TRBD2
TGTGCCAGCAGCTCCCAACTACAAGAGACCCAGTACTTC,CASSSQLQETQYF,TRBJ2-5,.,TRBV7-2,.
TGCGCCAGCAGCCTCGGGTCCGGGTACTCCTACGAGCAGTACTTC,CASSLGSGYSYEQYF,TRBJ2-7,.,TRBV5-1,.
TGCGCCAGCAGCCAACAAGAAGGGGGTGTCGATGGCTACACCTTC,CASSQQEGGVDGYTF,TRBJ1-2,large,TRBV4-1,.
TGTGCCAGCAGCTTTTCCACGTTCTACGAGCAGTACTTC,CASSFSTFYEQYF,TRBJ2-7,.,TRBV11-2,.
TGTGCCAGCAGCGTAGGGTGGAAGCGGGGGCCCCAGCATTTT,CASSVGWKRGPQHF,TRBJ1-5,.,TRBV9,.
TGTGCCAGCAGCGTAGAAACTAGCGGCCATCCCTCCTACAATGAGCAGTTCTTC,CASSVETSGHPSYNEQFF,TRBJ2-1,.,TRBV9,TRBD2